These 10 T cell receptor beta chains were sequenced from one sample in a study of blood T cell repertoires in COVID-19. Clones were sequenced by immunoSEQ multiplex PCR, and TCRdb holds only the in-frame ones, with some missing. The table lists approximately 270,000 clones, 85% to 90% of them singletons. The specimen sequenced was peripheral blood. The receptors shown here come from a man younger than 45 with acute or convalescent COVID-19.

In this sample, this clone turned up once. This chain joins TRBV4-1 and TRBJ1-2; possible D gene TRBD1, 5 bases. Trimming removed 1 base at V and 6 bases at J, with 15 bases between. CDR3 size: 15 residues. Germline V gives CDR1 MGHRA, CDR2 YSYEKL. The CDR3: CASSQVFRAEDGYTF. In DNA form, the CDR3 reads TGCGCCAGCAGCCAAGTTTTCAGGGCTGAGGATGGCTACACCTTC.

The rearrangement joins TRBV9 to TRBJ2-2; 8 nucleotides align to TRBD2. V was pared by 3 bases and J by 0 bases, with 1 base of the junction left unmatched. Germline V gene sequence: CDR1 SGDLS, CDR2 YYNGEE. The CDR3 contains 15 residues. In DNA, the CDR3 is TGTGCCAGCAGCGGGGGACTAGCGAACACCGGGGAGCTGTTTTTT. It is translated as CASSGGLANTGELFF.

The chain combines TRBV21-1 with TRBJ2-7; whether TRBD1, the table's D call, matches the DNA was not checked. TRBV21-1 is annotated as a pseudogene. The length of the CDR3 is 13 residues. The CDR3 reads CASSDRLNYEQYF. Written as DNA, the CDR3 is TGTGCCAGCAGCGACAGACTGAACTACGAGCAGTACTTC.

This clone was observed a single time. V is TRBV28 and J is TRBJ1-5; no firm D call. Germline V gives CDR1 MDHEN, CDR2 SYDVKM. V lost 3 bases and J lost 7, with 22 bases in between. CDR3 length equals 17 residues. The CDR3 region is CASSFSPLRGMGQPQHF. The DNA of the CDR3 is TGTGCCAGCAGTTTTTCCCCCTTAAGAGGGATGGGCCAGCCCCAGCATTTT.

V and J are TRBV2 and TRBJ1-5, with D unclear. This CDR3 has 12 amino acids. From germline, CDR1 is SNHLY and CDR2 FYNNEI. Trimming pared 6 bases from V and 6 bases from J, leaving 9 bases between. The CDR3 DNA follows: TGTGCCAGCAGCAAAGAGGTTCAGCCCCAGCATTTT. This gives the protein CASSKEVQPQHF.

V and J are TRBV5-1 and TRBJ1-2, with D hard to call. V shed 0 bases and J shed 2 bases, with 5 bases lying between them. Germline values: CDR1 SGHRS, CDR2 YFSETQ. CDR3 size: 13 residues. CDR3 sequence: CASSLGRNYGYTF. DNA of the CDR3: TGCGCCAGCAGCTTGGGGAGGAACTATGGCTACACCTTC.

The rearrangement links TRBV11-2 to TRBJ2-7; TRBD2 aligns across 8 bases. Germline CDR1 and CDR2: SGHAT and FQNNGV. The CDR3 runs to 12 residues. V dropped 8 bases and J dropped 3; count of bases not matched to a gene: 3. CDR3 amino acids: CASVGTSYEQYF. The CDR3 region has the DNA TGTGCCAGCGTAGGGACTAGCTACGAGCAGTACTTC.

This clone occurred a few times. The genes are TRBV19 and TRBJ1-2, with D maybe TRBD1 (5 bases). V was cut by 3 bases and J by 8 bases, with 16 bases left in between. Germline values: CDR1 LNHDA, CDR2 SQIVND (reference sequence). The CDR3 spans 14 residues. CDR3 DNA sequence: TGTGCCAGTAGTATTAACGACAGCGGGGGAGGCTACACCTTC. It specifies CASSINDSGGGYTF.

CDR3 loop: CASSQDGGRLNTEAFF. Written as DNA, the CDR3 is TGTGCCAGCAGCCAAGACGGAGGCAGACTAAACACTGAAGCTTTCTTT. The gene calls are TRBV3-1 (or the pseudogene TRBV3-2) and TRBJ1-1, with D uncertain. The CDR3 length is 16 residues. Germline-derived CDR1 and CDR2 are LGHDT and YNNKEL (reference sequence). Trimming took 0 bases from V and 2 from J, leaving 13 bases between them.

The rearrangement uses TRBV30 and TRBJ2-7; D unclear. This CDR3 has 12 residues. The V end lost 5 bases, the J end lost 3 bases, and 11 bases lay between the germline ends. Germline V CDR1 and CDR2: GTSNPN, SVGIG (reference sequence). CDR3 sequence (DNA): TGTGCCTGGGGGATGTCAGGCTACGAGCAGTACTTC. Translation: CAWGMSGYEQYF.